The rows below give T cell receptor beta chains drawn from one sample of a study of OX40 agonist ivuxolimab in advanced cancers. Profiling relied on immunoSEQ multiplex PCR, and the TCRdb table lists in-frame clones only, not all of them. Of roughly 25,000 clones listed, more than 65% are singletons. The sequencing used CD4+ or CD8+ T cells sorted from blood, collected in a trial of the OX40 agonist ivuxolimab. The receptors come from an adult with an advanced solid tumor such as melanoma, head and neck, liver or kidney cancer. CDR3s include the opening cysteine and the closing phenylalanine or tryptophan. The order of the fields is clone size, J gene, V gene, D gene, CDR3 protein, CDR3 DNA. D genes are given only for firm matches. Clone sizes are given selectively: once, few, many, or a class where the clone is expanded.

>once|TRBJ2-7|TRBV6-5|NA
CASSLGWDWTYEQYF
TGTGCCAGCAGTTTGGGTTGGGACTGGACCTACGAGCAGTACTTC
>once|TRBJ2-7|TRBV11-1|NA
CASSSSGTGFYEQYF
TGTGCCAGCAGTTCCTCCGGAACAGGGTTCTACGAGCAGTACTTC
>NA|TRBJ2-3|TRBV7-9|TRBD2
CASSLSSGGMTDTQYF
TGTGCCAGCAGCTTATCCAGCGGGGGAATGACAGATACGCAGTATTTT
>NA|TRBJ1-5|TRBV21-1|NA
CASSRGASNQPQHF
TGTGCCAGCAGCAGAGGGGCGAGCAATCAGCCCCAGCATTTT
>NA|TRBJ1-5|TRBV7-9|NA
CASSLGRGGNQPQHF
TGTGCCAGCAGCCTTGGACGCGGGGGCAATCAGCCCCAGCATTTT
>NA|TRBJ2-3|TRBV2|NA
CASSETGTSTDTQYF
TGTGCCAGCAGTGAAACCGGAACTAGCACAGATACGCAGTATTTT
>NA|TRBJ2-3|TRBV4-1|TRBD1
CASSPDRGRSTDTQYF
TGCGCCAGCAGCCCCGACAGGGGTAGGAGCACAGATACGCAGTATTTT
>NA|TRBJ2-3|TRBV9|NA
CASSVGYLDTQYF
TGTGCCAGCAGCGTAGGGTACTTAGATACGCAGTATTTT
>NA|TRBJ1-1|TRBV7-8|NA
CASSPDVSTEAFF
TGTGCCAGCAGCCCGGACGTTAGCACTGAAGCTTTCTTT
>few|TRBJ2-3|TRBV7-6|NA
CASSSDSTDTQYF
TGTGCCAGCAGCTCCGACAGCACAGATACGCAGTATTTT
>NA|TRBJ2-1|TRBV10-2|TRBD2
CASSPTGGPQFNEQFF
TGCGCCAGCAGCCCGACGGGGGGACCTCAGTTCAATGAGCAGTTCTTC
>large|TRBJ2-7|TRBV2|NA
CASSPSTGYLSYEQYF
TGTGCCAGCAGTCCCAGCACAGGGTACCTCTCCTACGAGCAGTACTTC
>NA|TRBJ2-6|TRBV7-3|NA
CASSLTGGSGANVLTF
TGTGCCAGCAGCTTAACCGGGGGCTCTGGGGCCAACGTCCTGACTTTC
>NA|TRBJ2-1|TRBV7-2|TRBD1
CASSLEPGQNNEQFF
TGTGCCAGCAGCTTAGAACCGGGACAGAACAATGAGCAGTTCTTC
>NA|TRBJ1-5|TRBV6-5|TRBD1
CASSYRDRGNQPQHF
TGTGCCAGCAGTTATCGGGACAGGGGCAATCAGCCCCAGCATTTT
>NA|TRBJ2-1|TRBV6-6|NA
CASSYEGPGPNEQFF
TGTGCCAGCAGTTACGAGGGGCCGGGCCCCAATGAGCAGTTCTTC
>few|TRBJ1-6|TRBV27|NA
CASSLRAGYVDNSPLHF
TGTGCCAGCAGTTTAAGGGCAGGATATGTTGATAATTCACCCCTCCACTTT
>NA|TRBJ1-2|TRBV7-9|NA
CASSPRGGNDYGYTF
TGTGCCAGCAGCCCCCGGGGGGGAAACGACTATGGCTACACCTTC
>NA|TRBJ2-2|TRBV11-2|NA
CASSGPWRTGELFF
TGTGCCAGCAGCGGGCCTTGGAGAACCGGGGAGCTGTTTTTT
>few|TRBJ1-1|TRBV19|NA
CASSPKTETEAFF
TGTGCCAGTAGCCCAAAGACGGAGACTGAAGCTTTCTTT
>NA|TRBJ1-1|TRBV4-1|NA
CASSQVGQYEAFF
TGCGCCAGCAGCCAAGTAGGGCAGTATGAAGCTTTCTTT
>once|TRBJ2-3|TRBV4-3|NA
CASSQVGVRTDTQYF
TGCGCCAGCAGCCAAGTGGGAGTCCGGACAGATACGCAGTATTTT
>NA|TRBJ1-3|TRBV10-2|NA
CASSWSPSGNTIYF
TGCGCCAGCAGTTGGAGCCCCTCTGGAAACACCATATATTTT
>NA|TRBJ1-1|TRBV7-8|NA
CASSLMSVNTEAFF
TGTGCCAGCAGCTTAATGTCGGTTAACACTGAAGCTTTCTTT
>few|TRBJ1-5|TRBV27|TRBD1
CASSPFGTGVYSNQPQHF
TGTGCCAGCAGTCCCTTCGGGACAGGAGTTTATAGCAATCAGCCCCAGCATTTT
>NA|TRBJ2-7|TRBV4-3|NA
CASSQSLNKGYEQYF
TGCGCCAGCAGCCAAAGCCTCAACAAGGGCTACGAGCAGTACTTC
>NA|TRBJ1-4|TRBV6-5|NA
CASSYGGGTNEKLFF
TGTGCCAGCAGTTACGGTGGGGGGACGAATGAAAAACTGTTTTTT
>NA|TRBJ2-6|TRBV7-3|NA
CASSFNPPLSGANVLTF
TGTGCCAGCAGCTTCAATCCCCCTTTATCTGGGGCCAACGTCCTGACTTTC
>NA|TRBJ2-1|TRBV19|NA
CASSTGQEQFF
TGTGCCAGTAGCACTGGACAGGAGCAGTTCTTC